One and the same sample provided the 21 T cell receptor beta chains below, sequenced in a study of beta chain features in type 1 diabetes listed by TCRdb under 2018. The library was prepared using the immunoSEQ multiplex PCR assay. All of the isolated RNA was reverse transcribed with the High Capacity cDNA Reverse Transcription Kit, so expressed TCRB transcripts were sequenced. TCRdb re-hosts the immuneACCESS table, in-frame sequences only. Its copies lack some clones; in the studies checked, an unresolved V gene accounts for under half of them, and the cause for the rest is not known. This sample gives about half a million clones in total; approximately 10% of them show up just once. The top ten clones comprise 0.046% of the sample. The sequenced material came from naive CD4+ T cells from blood. The cell subset or site label here, explained by the study, means: true naive CD4+ T cells. These receptors all come from a woman younger than 35 in good health.

This clone was detected only a few times. The chain has TRBV6-5 and TRBJ2-7; 7 nucleotides agree with TRBD2. CDR3 length equals 14 residues. The V segment lost 7 bases and the J segment 0 bases; nucleotides outside the gene matches: 6. From germline, CDR1 is MNHEY and CDR2 SVGAGI. CDR3 sequence reads: CASKRDGSSYEQYV. CDR3 bases: TGTGCCAGCAAGCGGGACGGCAGCTCCTACGAGCAGTACGTC.

This clone was detected a few times. The chain recombines TRBV13 with TRBJ2-6; 8 bases fit TRBD1. Per germline, CDR1 PRHDT and CDR2 FYEKMQ (reference sequence). There are 16 residues in the CDR3. Losses at the gene ends were 6 bases for V and 3 bases for J; bases not matched to a gene: 7. The CDR3 DNA follows: TGTGCCAGCAGTCGTCGACAGGGGTATGGGGCCAACGTCCTGACTTTC. Amino acids: CASSRRQGYGANVLTF. Full variable domain (missing parts from reference TRBV13 and TRBJ2-6): AAGVIQSPRHLIKEKRETATLKCYPIPRHDTVYWYQQGPGQDPQFLISFYEKMQSDKGSIPDRFSAQQFSDYHSELNMSSLELGDSALYFCASSRRQGYGANVLTFGAGSRLTVL.

The chain recombines TRBV18 with TRBJ1-2; TRBD1 might be the D (6 bases). The CDR3 has 11 amino acids. Germline CDR1 and CDR2: KGHSH and LQKENI. Trimming took off 4 bases at V and 11 bases at J, with 11 bases between the two ends. CDR3 region: CASSLGTFYTF. The CDR3 nucleotides are TGTGCCAGCTCACTCGGGACATTTTACACCTTC. Complete variable domain (other parts from reference TRBV18 and TRBJ1-2): NAGVMQNPRHLVRRRGQEARLRCSPMKGHSHVYWYRQLPEEGLKFMVYLQKENIIDESGMPKERFSAEFPKEGPSILRIQQVVRGDSAAYFCASSLGTFYTFGSGTRLTVV.

The chain links TRBV5-6 to TRBJ2-5; D remains ambiguous. Trimming took off 7 bases at V and 0 bases at J, with 16 bases between the two ends. The CDR3 runs to 15 residues. Germline lookup yields CDR1 SGHDT and CDR2 YYEEEE. The CDR3 DNA sequence: TGTGCCAGCTACTCTTCGGATCCGTACCAAGAGACCCAGTACTTC. This codes for CASYSSDPYQETQYF.

This clone was detected only a few times. This rearrangement joins TRBV7-9 to TRBJ1-5; D unresolved. Between the trimmed V and J ends, which lost 6 bases and 4 bases, there was a span of 13 bases. Germline loops: CDR1 SEHNR, CDR2 FQNEAQ (reference sequence). The CDR3 covers 14 residues. CDR3: CASSLTGTNQPQHF. CDR3 in DNA: TGTGCCAGCAGTTTGACGGGTACTAATCAGCCCCAGCATTTT.

This chain uses TRBV7-2 with TRBJ2-7, with TRBD2 matching 12 bases. J lost 5 bases, V lost 0 bases, and 2 bases had no gene match. Germline V gives CDR1 SGHTA, CDR2 FQGNSA. CDR3 length equals 15 residues. In DNA form, the CDR3 reads TGTGCCAGCAGCTTAGCGGCTAGCGGGAGGGACGAGCAGTACTTC. It is translated as CASSLAASGRDEQYF.

This clone showed up just a few times. The chain combines TRBV27 with TRBJ2-1; 8 bases fit TRBD2. Unmatched junction bases numbered 5, after V lost 6 bases and J lost 10 bases. The CDR3 consists of 12 residues. Germline-derived CDR1 and CDR2 are MNHEY and SMNVEV (reference sequence). CDR3 nucleotides: TGTGCCAGCAGCCCCCGGGGGGGGGAGCAGTTCTTC. Its translation: CASSPRGGEQFF.

The chain is built from TRBV29-1 and TRBJ2-3; no clear D. There are 12 residues in the CDR3. Germline lookup yields CDR1 SQVTM and CDR2 ANQGSEA. V dropped 4 bases and J dropped 2 bases, with 7 bases sitting between them. In DNA form, the CDR3 reads TGCAGCGTTGTGGGTGCCACAGATACGCAGTATTTT. It codes for CSVVGATDTQYF.

V is TRBV28 and J is TRBJ1-5; D is possibly TRBD1 (5 bases). Germline V lookup: CDR1 MDHEN, CDR2 SYDVKM. Trimming removed 8 bases from V and 7 bases from J, with 18 bases in between. The CDR3 covers 14 residues. The CDR3 here is CASPGWASGQPQHF. CDR3 coding DNA: TGTGCCAGCCCCGGGTGGGCATCAGGGCAGCCCCAGCATTTT.

The chain links TRBV6-5 to TRBJ2-7; D is undetermined. Looked up from germline, CDR1 is MNHEY and CDR2 is SVGAGI. The CDR3 covers 13 residues. The V end lost 5 bases, the J end lost 6 bases, and 14 bases lay between the germline ends. The CDR3 reads CASSVGFLGEQYF. The DNA of the CDR3 is TGTGCCAGCAGTGTCGGGTTTCTGGGCGAGCAGTACTTC.

The chain uses TRBV4-1 and TRBJ2-5; D unclear. The V end was cut by 1 base, the J end by 5 bases, with 8 bases between. Germline lookup yields CDR1 MGHRA and CDR2 YSYEKL. There are 13 residues in the CDR3. CDR3 sequence: CASSQGGLETQYF. CDR3 in DNA: TGCGCCAGCAGCCAAGGGGGTTTGGAGACCCAGTACTTC.

This clone was detected only a few times. This chain uses TRBV5-6 with TRBJ2-7; the D is unclear. The V end was cut by 3 bases, the J end by 2 bases, with 12 bases between. Germline V gene lookup returns CDR1 SGHDT and CDR2 YYEEEE. This CDR3 region has 14 residues. This CDR3 is CASSYRGLAYEQYF. The CDR3 DNA is TGTGCCAGCAGCTACCGTGGCCTGGCCTACGAGCAGTACTTC.

The CDR3 bases are TGTGCCAGCAGCCAAGCCCGAACGCAGTACTTC. This translates into CASSQARTQYF. The J gene is TRBJ2-7, the V gene TRBV14; D is unresolved. Germline assignment: CDR1 SGHDN and CDR2 FVKESK. The germline V and J ends were trimmed by 1 base and 9 bases, with 7 bases remaining between them. The CDR3 sequence is 11 residues long.

The chain links TRBV7-9 to TRBJ1-1; 9 nucleotides align to TRBD1. With 5 bases clipped from V and 4 bases from J, the junction kept 8 bases outside the gene matches. CDR3 length equals 15 residues. From germline, CDR1 is SEHNR and CDR2 FQNEAQ (reference sequence). The CDR3 here is CASSRPTGGRTEAFF. CDR3 nucleotides: TGTGCCAGCAGCCGGCCGACAGGGGGACGCACTGAAGCTTTCTTT.

This clone was counted a few times. The V call is TRBV10-3, the J call TRBJ2-5, with 8 bases lining up with TRBD2. The germline CDR1 and CDR2 sequences are ENHRY and SYGVKD. This CDR3 is built from 13 residues. V was pared by 10 bases and J by 4 bases, with 8 bases of the junction left unmatched. The CDR3 here is CASAGGPGETQYF. CDR3 in DNA: TGTGCCAGTGCGGGGGGCCCGGGAGAGACCCAGTACTTC.

This clone was detected only a few times. The sample carries other DNA sequences with the same CDR3. The CDR3 nucleotides are TGTGCCAGCTCACCAAGCAAAGAGACCCAGTACTTC. Protein sequence: CASSPSKETQYF. This chain connects TRBV18 to TRBJ2-5; D uncertain. Germline CDR1 reads KGHSH; CDR2 reads LQKENI. V gave up 2 bases and J gave up 3 bases, with 4 bases separating them. The CDR3 runs to 12 residues.

This clone was recorded a few times. The V and J genes are TRBV10-3 and TRBJ1-6; D perhaps matches TRBD1 (5 bases). Germline values: CDR1 ENHRY, CDR2 SYGVKD. The CDR3 has 15 amino acids. V lost 10 bases and J lost 0, with 13 bases in between. The CDR3 loop is CATGGLSSYNSPLHF. The CDR3, as DNA: TGTGCCACCGGGGGTTTAAGCTCCTATAATTCACCCCTCCACTTT.

J is TRBJ2-6 and V is TRBV5-1, with 9 bases fitting TRBD1. The junction had 11 bases not matched to a gene; V was cut back by 4 bases and J by 0 bases. Per the germline V gene, CDR1 is SGHRS and CDR2 is YFSETQ. CDR3 length equals 19 residues. The CDR3 coding sequence is TGCGCCAGCAGCCCTGAAGGACAGGGGAAATCCTCTGGGGCCAACGTCCTGACTTTC. Translating it yields CASSPEGQGKSSGANVLTF.

J is TRBJ2-2 and V is TRBV7-3; D is possibly TRBD1 (6 bases). Germline assignment: CDR1 SGHTA and CDR2 FQGTGA. The CDR3 totals 15 residues. V lost 1 base to trimming and J lost 1 base, with 7 bases between them. DNA of the CDR3: TGTGCCAGCAGCTTAATGACAGGGAACACCGGGGAGCTGTTTTTT. Translating gives CASSLMTGNTGELFF.

This clone was counted between two and nine times. This chain uses TRBV6-5 with TRBJ2-7; weak D call: TRBD1 (6 bases). Germline loops: CDR1 MNHEY, CDR2 SVGAGI. CDR3 length: 14 residues. V dropped 0 bases and J dropped 6 bases, with 12 bases sitting between them. The CDR3 nucleotides are TGTGCCAGCAGTTACTCGATTCAGGGGACCGAGCAGTACGTC. It encodes CASSYSIQGTEQYV.

The CDR3 nucleotides read TGTGCCAGCAGTGAGGAATCGGCTAGCGGGAGAGTAGCAGATGAGCAGTTCTTC. It is translated as CASSEESASGRVADEQFF. This rearrangement joins TRBV6-4 to TRBJ2-1, with 10 bases aligning to TRBD2. The CDR3 runs 18 residues. Germline CDR1 is MRHNA and CDR2 is SNTAGT. Trimming at V came to 3 bases and at J to 8 bases, leaving 16 bases not matched to a gene.